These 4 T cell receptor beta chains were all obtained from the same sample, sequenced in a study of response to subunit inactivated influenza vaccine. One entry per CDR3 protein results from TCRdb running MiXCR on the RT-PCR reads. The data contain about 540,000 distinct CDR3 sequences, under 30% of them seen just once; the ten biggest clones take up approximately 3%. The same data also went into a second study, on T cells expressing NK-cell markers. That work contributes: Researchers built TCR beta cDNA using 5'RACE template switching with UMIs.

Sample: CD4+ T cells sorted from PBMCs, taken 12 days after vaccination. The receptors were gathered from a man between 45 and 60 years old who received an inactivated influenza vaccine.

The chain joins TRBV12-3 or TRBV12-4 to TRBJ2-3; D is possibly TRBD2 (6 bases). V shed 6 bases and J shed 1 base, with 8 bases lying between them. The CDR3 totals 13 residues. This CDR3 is CASRSSGTDTQYF. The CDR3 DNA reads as TGTGCCAGCAGATCTAGCGGCACAGATACGCAGTATTTT.

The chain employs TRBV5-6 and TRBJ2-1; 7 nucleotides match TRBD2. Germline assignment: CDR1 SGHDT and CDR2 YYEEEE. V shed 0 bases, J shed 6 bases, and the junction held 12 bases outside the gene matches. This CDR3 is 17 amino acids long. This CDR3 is CASSLGQGGIRGNEQFF. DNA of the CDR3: TGTGCCAGCAGCTTGGGGCAGGGAGGGATAAGGGGCAATGAGCAGTTCTTC. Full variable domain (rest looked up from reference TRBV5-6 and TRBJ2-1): DAGVTQSPTHLIKTRGQQVTLRCSPKSGHDTVSWYQQALGQGPQFIFQYYEEEERQRGNFPDRFSGHQFPNYSSELNVNALLLGDSALYLCASSLGQGGIRGNEQFFGPGTRLTVL.

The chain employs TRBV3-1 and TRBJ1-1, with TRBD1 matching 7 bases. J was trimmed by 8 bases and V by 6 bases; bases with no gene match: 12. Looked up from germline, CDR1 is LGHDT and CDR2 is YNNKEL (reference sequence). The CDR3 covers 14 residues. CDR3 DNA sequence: TGTGCCAGCAGATCAAACCCGGGACAGCAAGAAGCTTTCTTT. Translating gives CASRSNPGQQEAFF.

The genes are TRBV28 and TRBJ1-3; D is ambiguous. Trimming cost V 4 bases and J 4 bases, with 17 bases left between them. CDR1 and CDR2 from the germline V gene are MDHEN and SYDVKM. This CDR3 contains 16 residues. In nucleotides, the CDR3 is TGTGCCAGCAGTTCTCCTTTTAAATTTTCCGGAAACACCATATATTTT. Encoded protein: CASSSPFKFSGNTIYF.